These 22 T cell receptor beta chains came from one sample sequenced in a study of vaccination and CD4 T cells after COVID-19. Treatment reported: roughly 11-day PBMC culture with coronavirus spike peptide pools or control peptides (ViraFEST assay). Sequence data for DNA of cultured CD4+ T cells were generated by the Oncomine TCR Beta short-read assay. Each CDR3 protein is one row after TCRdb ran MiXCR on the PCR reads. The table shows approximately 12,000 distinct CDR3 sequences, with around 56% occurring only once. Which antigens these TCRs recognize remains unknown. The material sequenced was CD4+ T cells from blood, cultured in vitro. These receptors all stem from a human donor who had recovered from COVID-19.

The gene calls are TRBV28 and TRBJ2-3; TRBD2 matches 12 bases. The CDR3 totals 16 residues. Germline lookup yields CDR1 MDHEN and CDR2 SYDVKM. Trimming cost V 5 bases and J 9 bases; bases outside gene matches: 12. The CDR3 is CASSTRTSGIESTQYF. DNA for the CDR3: TGTGCCAGCAGTACAAGGACTAGCGGGATCGAGAGCACGCAGTATTTT.

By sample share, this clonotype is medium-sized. DNA for the CDR3: TGTGCCAGCAGTTACGCTTCTAGCTATGGGCAGTACTTC. Its protein is CASSYASSYGQYF. J is TRBJ2-7 and V is TRBV6-5; weak D call: TRBD2 (5 bases). The V end lost 2 bases, the J end lost 9 bases, and 14 bases lay between the germline ends. Germline-derived CDR1 and CDR2 are MNHEY and SVGAGI. The CDR3 spans 13 residues.

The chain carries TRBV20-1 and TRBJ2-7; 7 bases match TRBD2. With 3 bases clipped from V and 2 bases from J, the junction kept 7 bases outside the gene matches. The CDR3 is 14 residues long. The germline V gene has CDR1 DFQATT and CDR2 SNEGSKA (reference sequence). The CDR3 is CSASLSSGTYEQYF. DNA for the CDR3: TGCAGTGCTAGTCTCTCTAGCGGAACCTACGAGCAGTACTTC.

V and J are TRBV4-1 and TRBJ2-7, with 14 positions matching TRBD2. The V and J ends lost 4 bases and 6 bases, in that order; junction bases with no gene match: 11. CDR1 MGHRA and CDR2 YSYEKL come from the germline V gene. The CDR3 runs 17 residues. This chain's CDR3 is CASSRGLAGADLVEQYF. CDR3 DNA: TGCGCCAGCAGCCGGGGACTAGCGGGAGCCGATTTAGTCGAGCAGTACTTC.

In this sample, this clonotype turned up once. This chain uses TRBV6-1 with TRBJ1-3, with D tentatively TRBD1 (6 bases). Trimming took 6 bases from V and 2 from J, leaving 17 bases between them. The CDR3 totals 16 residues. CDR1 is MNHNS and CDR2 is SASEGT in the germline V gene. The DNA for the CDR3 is TGTGCCAGCAGGGTGAACAGGGAAAATACTGGAAACACCATATATTTT. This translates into CASRVNRENTGNTIYF.

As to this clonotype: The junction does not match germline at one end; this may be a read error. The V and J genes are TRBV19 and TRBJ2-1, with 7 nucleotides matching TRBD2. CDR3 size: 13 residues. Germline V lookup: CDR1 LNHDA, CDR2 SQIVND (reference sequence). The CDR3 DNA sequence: TGTGCTAGTAGGGCGGGAGAGTATAGTGAGCAGTTCTTC. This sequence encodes CASRAGEYSEQFF.

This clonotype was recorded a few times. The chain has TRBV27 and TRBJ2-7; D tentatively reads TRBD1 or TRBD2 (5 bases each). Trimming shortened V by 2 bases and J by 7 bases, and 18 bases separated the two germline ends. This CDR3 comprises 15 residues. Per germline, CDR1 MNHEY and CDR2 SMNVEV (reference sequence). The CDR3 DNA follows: TGTGCCAGCAGTTTAAAGGGACCGGTGGCTGGGGAGCAGTACTTC. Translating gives CASSLKGPVAGEQYF.

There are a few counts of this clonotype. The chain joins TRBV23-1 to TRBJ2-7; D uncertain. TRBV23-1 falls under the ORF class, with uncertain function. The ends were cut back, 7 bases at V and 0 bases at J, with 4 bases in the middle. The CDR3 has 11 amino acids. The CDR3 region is CASIVSYEQYF. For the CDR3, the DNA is TGCGCCAGCATCGTCTCCTACGAGCAGTACTTC.

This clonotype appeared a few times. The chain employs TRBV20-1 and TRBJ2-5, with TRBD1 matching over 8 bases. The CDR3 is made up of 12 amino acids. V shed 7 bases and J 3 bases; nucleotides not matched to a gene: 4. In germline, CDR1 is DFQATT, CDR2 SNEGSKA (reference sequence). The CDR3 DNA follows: TGCAGTGGAGCGGACAGGGAAGAGACCCAGTACTTC. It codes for CSGADREETQYF.

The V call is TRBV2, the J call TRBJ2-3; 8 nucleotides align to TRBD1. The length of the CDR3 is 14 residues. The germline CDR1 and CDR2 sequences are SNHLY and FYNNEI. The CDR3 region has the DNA TGTGCGGATCGTGGGGGACAGGTAACAGATACGCAGTATTTT. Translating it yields CADRGGQVTDTQYF.

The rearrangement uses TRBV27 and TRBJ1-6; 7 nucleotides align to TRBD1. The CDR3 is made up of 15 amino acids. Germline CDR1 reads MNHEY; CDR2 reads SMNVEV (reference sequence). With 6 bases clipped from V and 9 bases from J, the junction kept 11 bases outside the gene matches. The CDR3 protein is CASSSRDSGISPLHF. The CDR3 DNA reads TGTGCCAGCAGCTCAAGGGACAGCGGCATTTCACCCCTCCACTTT.

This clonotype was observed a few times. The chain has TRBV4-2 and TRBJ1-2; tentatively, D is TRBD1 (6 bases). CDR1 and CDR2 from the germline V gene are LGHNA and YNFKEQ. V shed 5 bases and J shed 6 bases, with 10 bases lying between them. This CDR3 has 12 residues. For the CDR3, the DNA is TGTGCCAGCAGCTGGGGGGCGGATGGCTACACCTTC. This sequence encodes CASSWGADGYTF.

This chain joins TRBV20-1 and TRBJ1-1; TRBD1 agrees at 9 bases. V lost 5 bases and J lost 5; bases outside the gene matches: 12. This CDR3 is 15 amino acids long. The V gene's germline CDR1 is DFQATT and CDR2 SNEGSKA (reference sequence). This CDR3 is CSAALSWTGVTEAFF. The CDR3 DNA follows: TGCAGTGCTGCTCTCTCTTGGACAGGGGTGACTGAAGCTTTCTTT.

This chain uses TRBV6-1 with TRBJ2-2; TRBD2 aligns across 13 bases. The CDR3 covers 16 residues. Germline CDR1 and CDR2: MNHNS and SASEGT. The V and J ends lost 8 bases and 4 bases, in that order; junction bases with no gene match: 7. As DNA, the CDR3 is TGTGCCAGCTGGACTAGCGGGAGCGTCGGCACCGGGGAGCTGTTTTTT. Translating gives CASWTSGSVGTGELFF.

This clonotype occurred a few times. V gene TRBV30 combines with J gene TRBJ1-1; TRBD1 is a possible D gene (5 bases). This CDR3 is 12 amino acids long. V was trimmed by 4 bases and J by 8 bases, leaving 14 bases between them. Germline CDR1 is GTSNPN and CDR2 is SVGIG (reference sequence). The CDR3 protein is CAWKGTPQEAFF. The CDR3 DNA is TGTGCCTGGAAGGGGACCCCCCAGGAAGCTTTCTTT.

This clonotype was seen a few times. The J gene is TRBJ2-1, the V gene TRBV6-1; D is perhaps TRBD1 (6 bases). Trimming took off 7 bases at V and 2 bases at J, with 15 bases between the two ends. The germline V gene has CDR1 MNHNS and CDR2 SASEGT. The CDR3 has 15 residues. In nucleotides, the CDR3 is TGTGCCAGCACCTTGGGGGCAGGAGCCTACAATGAGCAGTTCTTC. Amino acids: CASTLGAGAYNEQFF.

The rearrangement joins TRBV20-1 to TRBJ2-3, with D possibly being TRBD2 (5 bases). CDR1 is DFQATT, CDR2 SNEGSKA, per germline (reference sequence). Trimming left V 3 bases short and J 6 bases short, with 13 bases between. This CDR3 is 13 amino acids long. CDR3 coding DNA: TGCAGTGCTAGGGGAGAGAAGGCGGATACGCAGTATTTT. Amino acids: CSARGEKADTQYF.

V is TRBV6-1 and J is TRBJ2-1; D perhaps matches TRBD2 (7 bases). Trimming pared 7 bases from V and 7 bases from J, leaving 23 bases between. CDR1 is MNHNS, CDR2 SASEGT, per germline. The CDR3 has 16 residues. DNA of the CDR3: TGTGCCAGCACTATGGGAGGGGACACCCGCAAAAATGAGCAGTTCTTC. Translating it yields CASTMGGDTRKNEQFF.

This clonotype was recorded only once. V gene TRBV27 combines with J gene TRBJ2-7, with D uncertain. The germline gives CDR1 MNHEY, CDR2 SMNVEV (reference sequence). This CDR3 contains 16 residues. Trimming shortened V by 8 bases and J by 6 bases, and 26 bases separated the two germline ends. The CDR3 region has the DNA TGTGCCAGCCGTCCCATGACGAGTCCCAGTGGCGGCGAGCAGTACTTC. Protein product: CASRPMTSPSGGEQYF.

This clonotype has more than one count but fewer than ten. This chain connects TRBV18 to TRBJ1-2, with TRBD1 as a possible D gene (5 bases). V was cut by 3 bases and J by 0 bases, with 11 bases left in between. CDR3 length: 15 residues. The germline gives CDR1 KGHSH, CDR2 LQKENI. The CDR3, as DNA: TGTGCCAGCTCACCCTACCGGGACGCTAACTATGGCTACACCTTC. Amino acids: CASSPYRDANYGYTF.

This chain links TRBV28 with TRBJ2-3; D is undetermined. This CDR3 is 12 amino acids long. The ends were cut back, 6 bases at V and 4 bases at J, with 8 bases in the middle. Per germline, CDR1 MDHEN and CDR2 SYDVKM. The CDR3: CASRSQADTQYF. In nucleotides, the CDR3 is TGTGCCAGCAGGTCGCAAGCAGATACGCAGTATTTT.

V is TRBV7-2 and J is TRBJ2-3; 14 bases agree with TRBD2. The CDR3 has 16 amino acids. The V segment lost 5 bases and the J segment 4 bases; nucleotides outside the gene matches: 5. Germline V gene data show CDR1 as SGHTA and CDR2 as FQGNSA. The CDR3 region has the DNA TGTGCCAGCAGCCGCGGGACTAGCGGGAGCCCAGATACGCAGTATTTT. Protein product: CASSRGTSGSPDTQYF. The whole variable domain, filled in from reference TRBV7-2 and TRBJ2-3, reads GAGVSQSPSNKVTEKGKDVELRCDPISGHTALYWYRQSLGQGLEFLIYFQGNSAPDKSGLPSDRFSAERTGGSVSTLTIQRTQQEDSAVYLCASSRGTSGSPDTQYFGPGTRLTVL.